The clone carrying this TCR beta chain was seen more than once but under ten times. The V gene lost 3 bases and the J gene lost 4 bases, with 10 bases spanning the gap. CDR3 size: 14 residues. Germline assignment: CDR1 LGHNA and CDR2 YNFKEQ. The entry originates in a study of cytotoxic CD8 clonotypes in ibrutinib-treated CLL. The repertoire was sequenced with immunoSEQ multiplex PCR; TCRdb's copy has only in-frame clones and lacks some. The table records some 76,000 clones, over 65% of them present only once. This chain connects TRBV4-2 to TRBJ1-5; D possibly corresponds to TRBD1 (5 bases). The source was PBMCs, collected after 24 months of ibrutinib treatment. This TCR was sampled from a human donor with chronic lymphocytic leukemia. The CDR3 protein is CASSHPGRNQPQHF. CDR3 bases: TGTGCCAGCAGCCATCCGGGACGGAATCAGCCCCAGCATTTT.